This is a list of T cell receptor beta chains from one sample in a study of response to subunit inactivated influenza vaccine. In TCRdb, the RT-PCR reads were re-called with MiXCR into one record per CDR3 protein. The sample holds roughly 570,000 distinct CDR3 sequences, over 10% seen once. The material was PBMCs from blood, obtained 40 to 50 days after vaccination. All receptors come from a man in his forties or fifties who received an inactivated influenza vaccine. Each CDR3 is given with its conserved first and last residue.

j_gene	len	v_gene	CDR3aa
TRBJ2-7	17	TRBV29-1	CSALVRDRGSLSYEQYF
TRBJ2-3	14	TRBV21-1	CASSKLACTDTQYF
TRBJ2-2	17	TRBV24-1	CATSDQLAGDDTGELFF
TRBJ2-7	14	TRBV15	CATSRDRDSYEQYF
TRBJ2-1	10	TRBV20-1	CSAATGEQFF
TRBJ2-7	9	TRBV20-1	CSARQGQYF
TRBJ1-5	14	TRBV3-1	CASSQDTRRQPQHF
TRBJ2-1	19	TRBV4-2	CASSPLTSGGRSSYNEQFF
TRBJ2-7	13	TRBV4-3	CASSQGRLTEQYF
TRBJ2-3	15	TRBV4-2	CASSQDWQGPDTQYF
TRBJ2-5	14	TRBV27	CASSRRGRGETQYF
TRBJ2-7	14	TRBV4-2	CASSQRGAGYEQYF
TRBJ1-2	17	TRBV12-3/TRBV12-4	CASSFSFQRGWNYGYTF
TRBJ2-7	17	TRBV10-3	CATKRGLAGGGVYEQYF